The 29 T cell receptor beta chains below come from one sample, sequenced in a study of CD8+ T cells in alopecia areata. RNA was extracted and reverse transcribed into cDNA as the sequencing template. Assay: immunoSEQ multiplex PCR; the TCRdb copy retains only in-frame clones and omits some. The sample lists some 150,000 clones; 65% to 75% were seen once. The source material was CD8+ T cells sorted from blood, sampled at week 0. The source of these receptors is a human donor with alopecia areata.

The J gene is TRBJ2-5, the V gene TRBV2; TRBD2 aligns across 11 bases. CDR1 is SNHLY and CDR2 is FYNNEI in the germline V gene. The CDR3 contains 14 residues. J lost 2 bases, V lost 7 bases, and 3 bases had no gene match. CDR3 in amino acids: CASTGTSGQETQYF. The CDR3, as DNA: TGTGCCAGCACCGGGACTAGCGGACAAGAGACCCAGTACTTC.

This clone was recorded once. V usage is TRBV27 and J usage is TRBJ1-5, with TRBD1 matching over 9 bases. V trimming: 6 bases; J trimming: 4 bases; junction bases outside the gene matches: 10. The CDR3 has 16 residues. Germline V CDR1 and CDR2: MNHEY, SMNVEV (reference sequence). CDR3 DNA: TGTGCCAGCAGCCGAGTTCGGGACAGGGAGAATCAGCCCCAGCATTTT. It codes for CASSRVRDRENQPQHF.

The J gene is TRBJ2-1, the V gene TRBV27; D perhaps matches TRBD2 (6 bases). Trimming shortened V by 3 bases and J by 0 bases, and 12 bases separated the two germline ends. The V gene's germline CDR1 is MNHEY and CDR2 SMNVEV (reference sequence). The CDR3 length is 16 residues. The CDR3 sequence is CASSLVGRGSYNEQFF. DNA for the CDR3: TGTGCCAGCAGTTTGGTGGGGCGGGGCTCCTACAATGAGCAGTTCTTC.

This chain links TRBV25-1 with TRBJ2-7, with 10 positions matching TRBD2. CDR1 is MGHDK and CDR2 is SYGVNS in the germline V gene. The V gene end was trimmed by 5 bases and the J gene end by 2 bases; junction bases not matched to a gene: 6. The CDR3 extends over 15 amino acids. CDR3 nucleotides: TGTGCCAGCAGTCCCCTAGCGGGGGAGGCCTACGAGCAGTACTTC. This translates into CASSPLAGEAYEQYF.

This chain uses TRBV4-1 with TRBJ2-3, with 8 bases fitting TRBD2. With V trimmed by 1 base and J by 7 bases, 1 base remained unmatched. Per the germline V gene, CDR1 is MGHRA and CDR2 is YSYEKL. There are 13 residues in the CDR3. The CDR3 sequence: CASSQGGGNTQYF. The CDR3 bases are TGCGCCAGCAGCCAAGGCGGGGGGAATACGCAGTATTTT.

CDR3 protein: CASGIDTEAFF. CDR3 sequence (DNA): TGTGCCAGTGGGATAGACACTGAAGCTTTCTTT. The chain has TRBV19 and TRBJ1-1; D is unresolved. The germline V gene has CDR1 LNHDA and CDR2 SQIVND (reference sequence). V was clipped by 8 bases and J by 3 bases, with 7 bases between them. There are 11 residues in the CDR3. The full variable domain, in which reference TRBV19 and TRBJ1-1 provide the parts outside the CDR3, is DGGITQSPKYLFRKEGQNVTLSCEQNLNHDAMYWYRQDPGQGLRLIYYSQIVNDFQKGDIAEGYSVSREKKESFPLTVTSAQKNPTAFYLCASGIDTEAFFGQGTRLTVV.

The CDR3 nucleotides are TGCAGCGTTGAAGATCGAGCGGAGTTGGGCTATGGCTACACCTTC. Protein sequence: CSVEDRAELGYGYTF. The J gene is TRBJ1-2, the V gene TRBV29-1; D is ambiguous. CDR3 length equals 15 residues. Trimming took off 0 bases at V and 4 bases at J, with 15 bases between the two ends. Germline V CDR1 and CDR2: SQVTM, ANQGSEA.

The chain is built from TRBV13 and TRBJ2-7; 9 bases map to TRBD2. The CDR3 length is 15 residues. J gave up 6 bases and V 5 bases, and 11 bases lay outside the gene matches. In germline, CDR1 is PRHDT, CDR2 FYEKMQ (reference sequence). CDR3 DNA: TGTGCCAGCAGCATAGCGGGGGAGTTCCCCACCGAGCAGTACTTC. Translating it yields CASSIAGEFPTEQYF.

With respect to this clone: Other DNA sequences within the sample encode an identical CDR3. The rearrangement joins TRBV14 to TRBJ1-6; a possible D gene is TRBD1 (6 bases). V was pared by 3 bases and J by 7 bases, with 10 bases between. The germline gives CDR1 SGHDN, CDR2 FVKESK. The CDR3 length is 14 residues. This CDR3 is CASSQGGPNSPLHF. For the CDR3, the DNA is TGTGCCAGCAGCCAGGGGGGGCCGAATTCACCCCTCCACTTT.

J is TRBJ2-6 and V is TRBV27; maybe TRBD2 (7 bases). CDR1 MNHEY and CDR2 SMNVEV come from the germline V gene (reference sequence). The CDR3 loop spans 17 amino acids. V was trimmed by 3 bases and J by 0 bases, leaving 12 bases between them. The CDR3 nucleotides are TGTGCCAGCAGTTTGCGGGGGCCCCACTCTGGGGCCAACGTCCTGACTTTC. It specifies CASSLRGPHSGANVLTF.

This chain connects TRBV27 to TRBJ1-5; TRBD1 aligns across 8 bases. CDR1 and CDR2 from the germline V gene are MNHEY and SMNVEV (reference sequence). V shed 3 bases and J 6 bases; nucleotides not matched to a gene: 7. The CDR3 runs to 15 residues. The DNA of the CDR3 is TGTGCCAGCAGTTTCGGTGGACAGGGTGGTCAGCCCCAGCATTTT. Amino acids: CASSFGGQGGQPQHF.

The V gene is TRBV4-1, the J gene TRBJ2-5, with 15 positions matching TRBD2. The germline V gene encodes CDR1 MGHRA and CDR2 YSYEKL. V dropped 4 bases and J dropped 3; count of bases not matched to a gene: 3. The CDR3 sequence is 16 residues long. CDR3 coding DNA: TGCGCCAGCAGCCCGGGACTAGCGGGGGGAAAAGAGACCCAGTACTTC. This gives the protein CASSPGLAGGKETQYF.

CDR3 loop: CASSFSRTNEKLFF. CDR3 nucleotide sequence: TGTGCCAGCAGCTTTTCCAGAACTAATGAAAAACTGTTTTTT. The rearrangement links TRBV13 to TRBJ1-4; D is undetermined. In germline, CDR1 is PRHDT, CDR2 FYEKMQ (reference sequence). This CDR3 region has 14 residues. Trimming removed 3 bases at V and 1 base at J, with 6 bases between.

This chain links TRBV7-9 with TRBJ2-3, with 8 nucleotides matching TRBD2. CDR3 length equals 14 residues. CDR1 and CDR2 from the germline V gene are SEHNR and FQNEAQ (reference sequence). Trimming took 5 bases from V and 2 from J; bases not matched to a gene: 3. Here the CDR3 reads CASSALAVTDTQYF. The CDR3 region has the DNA TGTGCCAGCAGCGCACTAGCGGTCACAGATACGCAGTATTTT.

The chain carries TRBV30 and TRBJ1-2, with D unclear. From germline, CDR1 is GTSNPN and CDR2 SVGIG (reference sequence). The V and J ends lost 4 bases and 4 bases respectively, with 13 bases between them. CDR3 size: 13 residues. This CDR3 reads CAWMTEAIYGYTF. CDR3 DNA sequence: TGTGCCTGGATGACCGAGGCTATCTATGGCTACACCTTC. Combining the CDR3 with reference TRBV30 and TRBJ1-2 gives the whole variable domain SQTIHQWPATLVQPVGSPLSLECTVEGTSNPNLYWYRQAAGRGLQLLFYSVGIGQISSEVPQNLSASRPQDRQFILSSKKLLLSDSGFYLCAWMTEAIYGYTFGSGTRLTVV.

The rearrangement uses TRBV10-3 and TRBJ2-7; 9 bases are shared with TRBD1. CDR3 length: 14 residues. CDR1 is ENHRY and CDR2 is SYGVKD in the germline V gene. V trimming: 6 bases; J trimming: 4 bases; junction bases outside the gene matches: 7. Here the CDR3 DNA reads TGTGCCATCAGAGCGGAACAGGGGGCGTACGAGCAGTACTTC. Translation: CAIRAEQGAYEQYF.

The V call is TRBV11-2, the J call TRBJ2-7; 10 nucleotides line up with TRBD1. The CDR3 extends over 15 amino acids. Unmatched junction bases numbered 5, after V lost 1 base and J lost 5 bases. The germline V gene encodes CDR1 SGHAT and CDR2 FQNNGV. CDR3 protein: CASSLGGTGVDEQYF. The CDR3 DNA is TGTGCCAGCAGCTTAGGGGGGACAGGGGTTGACGAGCAGTACTTC.

For the CDR3, the DNA is TGTGCCAGCCATTCGAACAGGGCGAGCTCTGGAAACACCATATATTTT. It codes for CASHSNRASSGNTIYF. The chain employs TRBV25-1 and TRBJ1-3, with D perhaps TRBD1 (6 bases). Trimming stripped 8 bases from V and 0 bases from J, with 17 bases between. This CDR3 region has 16 residues. Germline assignment: CDR1 MGHDK and CDR2 SYGVNS.

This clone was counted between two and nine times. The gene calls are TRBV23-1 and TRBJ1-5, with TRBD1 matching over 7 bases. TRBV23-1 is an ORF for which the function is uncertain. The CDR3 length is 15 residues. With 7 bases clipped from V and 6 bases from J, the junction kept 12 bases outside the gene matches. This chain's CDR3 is CASNDRGRLCQPQHF. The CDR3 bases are TGCGCCAGCAATGATAGGGGGCGACTGTGTCAGCCCCAGCATTTT.

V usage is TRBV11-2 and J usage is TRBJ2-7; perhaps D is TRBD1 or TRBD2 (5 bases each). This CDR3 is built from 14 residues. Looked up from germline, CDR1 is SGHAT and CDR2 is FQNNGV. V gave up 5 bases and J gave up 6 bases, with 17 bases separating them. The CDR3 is CASSPGLGASEQYF. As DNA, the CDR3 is TGTGCCAGCAGCCCCGGGCTCGGGGCCTCCGAGCAGTACTTC.

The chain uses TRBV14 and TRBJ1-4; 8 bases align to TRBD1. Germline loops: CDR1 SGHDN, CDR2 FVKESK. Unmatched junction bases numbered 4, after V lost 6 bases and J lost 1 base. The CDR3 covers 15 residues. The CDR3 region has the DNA TGTGCCAGCAGGCCCACAGGGGGAACTAATGAAAAACTGTTTTTT. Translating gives CASRPTGGTNEKLFF.

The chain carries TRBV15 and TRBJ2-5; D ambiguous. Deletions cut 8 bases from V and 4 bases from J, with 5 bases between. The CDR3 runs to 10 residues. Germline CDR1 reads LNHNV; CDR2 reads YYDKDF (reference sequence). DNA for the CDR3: TGTGCCACCGGGCGAGAGACCCAGTACTTC. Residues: CATGRETQYF.

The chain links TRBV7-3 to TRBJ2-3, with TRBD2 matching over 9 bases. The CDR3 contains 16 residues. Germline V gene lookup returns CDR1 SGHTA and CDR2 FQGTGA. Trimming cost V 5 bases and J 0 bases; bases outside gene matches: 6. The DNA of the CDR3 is TGTGCCAGCAGCCCAGGACTAGCGCGGAGCACAGATACGCAGTATTTT. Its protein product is CASSPGLARSTDTQYF.

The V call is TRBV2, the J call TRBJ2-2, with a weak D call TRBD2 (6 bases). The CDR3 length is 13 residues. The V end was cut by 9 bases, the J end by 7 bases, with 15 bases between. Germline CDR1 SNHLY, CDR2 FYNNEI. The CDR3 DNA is TGTGCCAGTCTTGGCGGGACGATCGGGGAGCTGTTTTTT. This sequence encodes CASLGGTIGELFF.

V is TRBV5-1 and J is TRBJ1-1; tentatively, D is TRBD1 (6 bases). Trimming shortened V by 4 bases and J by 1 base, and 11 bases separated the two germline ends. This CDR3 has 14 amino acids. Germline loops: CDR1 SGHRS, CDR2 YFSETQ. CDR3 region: CASSHDRRNTEAFF. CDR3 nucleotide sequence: TGCGCCAGCAGCCACGACAGGAGGAACACTGAAGCTTTCTTT.

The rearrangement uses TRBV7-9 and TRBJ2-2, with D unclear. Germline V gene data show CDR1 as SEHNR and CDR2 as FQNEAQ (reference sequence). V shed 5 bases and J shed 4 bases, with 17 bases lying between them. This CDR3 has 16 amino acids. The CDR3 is CASSPSQGKSTGELFF. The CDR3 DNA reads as TGTGCCAGCAGCCCATCGCAAGGCAAAAGCACCGGGGAGCTGTTTTTT.

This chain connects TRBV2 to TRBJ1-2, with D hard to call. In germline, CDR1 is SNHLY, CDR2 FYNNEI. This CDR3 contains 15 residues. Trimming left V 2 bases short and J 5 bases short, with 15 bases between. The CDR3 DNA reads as TGTGCCAGCAGTGAATCAGTTAACAGTTTTTATGGCTACACCTTC. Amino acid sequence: CASSESVNSFYGYTF.

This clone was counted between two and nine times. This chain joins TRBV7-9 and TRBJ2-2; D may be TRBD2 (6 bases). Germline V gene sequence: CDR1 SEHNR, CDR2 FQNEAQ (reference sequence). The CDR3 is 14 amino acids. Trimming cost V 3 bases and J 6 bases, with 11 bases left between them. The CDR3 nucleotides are TGTGCCAGCAGCTTCATGGAGGGCGCCGGGGAGCTGTTTTTT. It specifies CASSFMEGAGELFF.

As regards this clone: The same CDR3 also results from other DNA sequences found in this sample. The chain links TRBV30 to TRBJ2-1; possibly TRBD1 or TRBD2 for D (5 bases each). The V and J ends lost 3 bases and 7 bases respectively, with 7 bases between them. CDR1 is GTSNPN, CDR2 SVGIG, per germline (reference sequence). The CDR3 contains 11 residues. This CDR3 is CAWRRGNEQFF. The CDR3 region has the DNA TGTGCCTGGAGGAGGGGTAATGAGCAGTTCTTC.